The 30 T cell receptor beta chains below were found in one sample sequenced in a study of T cells in Graves' hyperthyroidism and ophthalmopathy. The investigators amplified TCR beta CDR3 regions from RNA transcripts. With the HTBI primer set, the TCR CDR3 went through a first round of RT-PCR. TCRdb called the multiplex PCR reads again in MiXCR, with one record for every CDR3 protein. The profile shows some 690,000 distinct CDR3 sequences, 15% to 20% of them singletons. The sequenced sample consisted of blood. Receptors originate from a man between 45 and 60 years old with Graves' hyperthyroidism.

This clonotype was seen a handful of times. The chain employs TRBV6-1 and TRBJ2-6; unclear D gene. Germline V gene sequence: CDR1 MNHNS, CDR2 SASEGT. The CDR3 runs 15 residues. V dropped 6 bases and J dropped 0 bases, with 9 bases sitting between them. The CDR3, as DNA: TGTGCCAGCAGCAACGACAACTCTGGGGCCAACGTCCTGACTTTC. Its translation: CASSNDNSGANVLTF.

This clonotype showed up just a few times. V usage is TRBV6-2 or TRBV6-3 and J usage is TRBJ2-2, with D possibly being TRBD1 or TRBD2 (5 bases each). CDR3 length equals 15 residues. In germline, CDR1 is MNHEY, CDR2 SVGEGT. V dropped 8 bases and J dropped 5 bases, with 18 bases sitting between them. CDR3 nucleotide sequence: TGTGCCAGCGGACAACTAGGTCGGTCTACCGGGGAGCTGTTTTTT. Translated: CASGQLGRSTGELFF.

This clonotype was observed many times. The rearrangement uses TRBV5-5 and TRBJ2-3; D possibly corresponds to TRBD1 (6 bases). The CDR3 extends over 15 amino acids. Per germline, CDR1 SGHKS and CDR2 YYEKEE (reference sequence). Trimming pared 4 bases from V and 6 bases from J, leaving 18 bases between. CDR3 DNA: TGTGCCAGCAGCCCCCAGTTATCAAGGGGGGATACGCAGTATTTT. Protein: CASSPQLSRGDTQYF.

In its sample, this clonotype was seen many times. The J gene is TRBJ1-5, the V gene TRBV28; D is perhaps TRBD1 (6 bases). V was pared by 2 bases and J by 6 bases, with 17 bases between. Germline loops: CDR1 MDHEN, CDR2 SYDVKM. This CDR3 spans 16 amino acids. The CDR3 sequence is CASSLGGRGEGQPQHF. In nucleotides, the CDR3 is TGTGCCAGCAGTTTAGGAGGGAGGGGGGAAGGTCAGCCCCAGCATTTT. Full variable domain (outside the CDR3, taken from reference TRBV28 and TRBJ1-5): DVKVTQSSRYLVKRTGEKVFLECVQDMDHENMFWYRQDPGLGLRLIYFSYDVKMKEKGDIPEGYSVSREKKERFSLILESASTNQTSMYLCASSLGGRGEGQPQHFGDGTRLSIL.

In its sample, this clonotype was seen many times. The chain uses TRBV27 and TRBJ2-3; 11 bases are a match to TRBD2. This CDR3 spans 17 amino acids. Germline V gene data show CDR1 as MNHEY and CDR2 as SMNVEV (reference sequence). The trim removed 4 bases at V and 4 bases at J, leaving 10 bases unmatched. DNA for the CDR3: TGTGCCAGCAGTTCCATGATACTAGCGGGAGCGGCAGATACGCAGTATTTT. This sequence encodes CASSSMILAGAADTQYF.

Details on this clonotype: A read error may explain this, as a much larger clone is one base away. The chain is built from TRBV7-9 and TRBJ2-5; maybe TRBD1 (5 bases). Germline assignment: CDR1 SEHNR and CDR2 FQNEAQ (reference sequence). V lost 4 bases, J lost 7 bases, and 22 bases lay in between. The CDR3 is made up of 16 amino acids. The CDR3 DNA is TGTGCCAGCAGCTCCCTGGGGCGCCGGACCGAAGGGACCCAGTACTTC. Protein: CASSSLGRRTEGTQYF. The entire variable domain, with the rest obtained from reference TRBV7-9 and TRBJ2-5, is as follows: DTGVSQNPRHKITKRGQNVTFRCDPISEHNRLYWYRQTLGQGPEFLTYFQNEAQLEKSRLLSDRFSAERPKGSFSTLEIQRTEQGDSAMYLCASSSLGRRTEGTQYFGPGTRLLVL.

As to this clonotype: Given a much more abundant clone one base away, this may be a read error. V usage is TRBV5-1 and J usage is TRBJ1-2; D not resolved. Germline lookup yields CDR1 SGHRS and CDR2 YFSETQ. The CDR3 has 14 residues. The CDR3 DNA sequence: TGCGCCAGCAGCTTGGAACCAACAGCCGGTGGCCACACCTTC. This codes for CASSLEPTAGGHTF.

This clonotype showed up many times. The chain links TRBV7-2 to TRBJ2-3, with 7 bases aligning to TRBD2. Losses at the gene ends were 5 bases for V and 1 base for J; bases not matched to a gene: 12. CDR1 is SGHTA, CDR2 FQGNSA, per germline. This CDR3 is 17 amino acids long. CDR3 DNA: TGTGCCAGCAGCCGCTCGAGAGCGGGATTCGGCACAGATACGCAGTATTTT. Its protein product is CASSRSRAGFGTDTQYF.

This clonotype was recorded many times. The junction departs from the called germline gene at one end, perhaps through a read error. The J gene is TRBJ2-7, the V gene TRBV7-2; 10 bases fit TRBD2. CDR3 length: 15 residues. Germline-derived CDR1 and CDR2 are SGHTA and FQGNSA. The CDR3 loop is CASSFLAGVGYEQYF. In DNA form, the CDR3 reads TGCGCCAGCAGCTTTCTAGCGGGAGTGGGCTACGAGCAGTACTTC.

In its sample, this clonotype was seen many times. The chain joins TRBV19 to TRBJ1-1; tentatively, D is TRBD1 (5 bases). Per the germline V gene, CDR1 is LNHDA and CDR2 is SQIVND (reference sequence). Trimming shortened V by 1 base and J by 0 bases, and 9 bases separated the two germline ends. The CDR3 is 15 amino acids. The CDR3 coding sequence is TGTGCCAGTAGTATAGGTCCAGGGTTGAACACTGAAGCTTTCTTT. Its protein product is CASSIGPGLNTEAFF.

In this sample, this clonotype turned up many times. The chain is built from TRBV11-2 and TRBJ2-7; 11 nucleotides agree with TRBD2. V was pared by 4 bases and J by 2 bases, with 4 bases of the junction left unmatched. The germline V gene has CDR1 SGHAT and CDR2 FQNNGV. The CDR3 length is 15 residues. The CDR3 nucleotides are TGTGCCAGCAGCTCCATAGCGGGAGGGGCCTACGAGCAGTACTTC. This encodes CASSSIAGGAYEQYF.

This clonotype was detected many times. The rearrangement links TRBV30 to TRBJ2-1; TRBD2 is a possible D gene (6 bases). V lost 2 bases, J lost 3 bases, and 14 bases lay in between. Germline values: CDR1 GTSNPN, CDR2 SVGIG (reference sequence). The CDR3 runs to 15 residues. The CDR3 nucleotides are TGTGCCTGGAGTATGGGGGGAATGGACTACAATGAGCAGTTCTTC. This sequence encodes CAWSMGGMDYNEQFF.

The sample holds many counts of this clonotype. The chain couples TRBV7-2 to TRBJ2-5, with 7 positions matching TRBD1. Germline values: CDR1 SGHTA, CDR2 FQGNSA. The CDR3 is 14 residues long. V was pared by 5 bases and J by 1 base, with 4 bases of the junction left unmatched. In nucleotides, the CDR3 is TGTGCCAGCAGCCAGGGACAGCTCCAAGAGACCCAGTACTTC. This encodes CASSQGQLQETQYF.

For this clonotype: One end of the junction is discordant with germline, which a read error may explain. The chain joins TRBV7-2 to TRBJ2-1; D is perhaps TRBD1 or TRBD2 (6 bases each). CDR1 SGHTA and CDR2 FQGNSA come from the germline V gene. The CDR3 extends over 15 amino acids. CDR3 in DNA: TGTGCCAGCGCTACAATCCGGAGGGGGTCCAATGAGCAGCTCTTC. Residues: CASATIRRGSNEQLF.

This clonotype was detected many times. The CDR3 DNA follows: TGCGCCAGCAGCTCTCAGTTTTCCTACGAGCAGTACTTC. This sequence encodes CASSSQFSYEQYF. The chain links TRBV5-1 to TRBJ2-7; D is uncertain. Trimming took off 3 bases at V and 1 base at J, with 8 bases between the two ends. CDR3 length: 13 amino acids. Germline lookup yields CDR1 SGHRS and CDR2 YFSETQ.

This chain joins TRBV5-1 and TRBJ2-3; the match to TRBD2 covers 11 bases. The CDR3 is made up of 15 amino acids. V shed 7 bases, J shed 5 bases, and the junction held 9 bases outside the gene matches. The V gene's germline CDR1 is SGHRS and CDR2 YFSETQ. In DNA form, the CDR3 reads TGCGCCAGCCGCACTAGCGGGAGATCCGGAGATACGCAGTATTTT. Its translation: CASRTSGRSGDTQYF.

This clonotype was counted at least ten times. The chain employs TRBV7-8 and TRBJ1-6; 8 nucleotides agree with TRBD1. The CDR3 has 17 residues. Germline lookup yields CDR1 SGHVS and CDR2 FQNEAQ. With 1 base clipped from V and 3 bases from J, the junction kept 5 bases outside the gene matches. The CDR3 spells CASSLVTGASYNSPLHF. CDR3 in DNA: TGTGCCAGCAGCTTAGTGACAGGGGCCAGCTATAATTCACCCCTCCACTTT.

This clonotype was observed a few times. The rearrangement uses TRBV6-6 and TRBJ1-5, with 8 bases aligning to TRBD1. Germline CDR1 and CDR2: MNHNY and SVGAGI (reference sequence). Germline trimming cut 0 bases from V and 4 bases from J; bases unmatched to any gene: 8. This CDR3 is built from 17 residues. The CDR3 region is CASSYSSLGQGNQPQHF. The CDR3 DNA follows: TGTGCCAGCAGTTACTCGAGCCTTGGACAGGGAAATCAGCCCCAGCATTTT.

This clonotype occurred many times. V gene TRBV2 combines with J gene TRBJ2-4; D not resolved. Trimming removed 4 bases from V and 1 base from J, with 11 bases in between. CDR1 is SNHLY, CDR2 FYNNEI, per germline. The CDR3 loop spans 15 amino acids. CDR3 coding DNA: TGTGCCAGCAGTGGGGCCCTGGGGGCCAAAAACATTCAGTACTTC. The encoded protein is CASSGALGAKNIQYF.

The V and J genes are TRBV20-1 and TRBJ1-3; the D gene is possibly TRBD1 (6 bases). The germline gives CDR1 DFQATT, CDR2 SNEGSKA (reference sequence). The V and J ends lost 3 bases and 0 bases respectively, with 9 bases between them. This CDR3 comprises 14 residues. The CDR3 protein is CSARLTGSGNTIYF. The CDR3 region has the DNA TGCAGTGCTAGGTTGACAGGCTCTGGAAACACCATATATTTT.

This clonotype was recorded a few times. The CDR3 is CASSLRPEGTDTQYF. Here the CDR3 DNA reads TGTGCCAGCAGCTTACGACCCGAGGGCACAGATACGCAGTATTTT. The chain joins TRBV7-6 to TRBJ2-3, with D unresolved. V was trimmed by 2 bases and J by 1 base, leaving 10 bases between them. CDR1 SGHVS and CDR2 FNYEAQ come from the germline V gene. The CDR3 has 15 residues.

This clonotype was observed many times. The rearrangement uses TRBV2 and TRBJ1-4; D is undetermined. V was trimmed by 2 bases and J by 12 bases, leaving 4 bases between them. The germline V gene has CDR1 SNHLY and CDR2 FYNNEI. This CDR3 spans 10 amino acids. The CDR3 DNA sequence: TGTGCCAGCAGTGAAAGGGAACTGTTTTTT. Protein sequence: CASSERELFF. The variable domain in full, completed from reference TRBV2 and TRBJ1-4, reads EPEVTQTPSHQVTQMGQEVILRCVPISNHLYFYWYRQILGQKVEFLVSFYNNEISEKSEIFDDQFSVERPDGSNFTLKIRSTKLEDSAMYFCASSERELFFGSGTQLSVL.

V usage is TRBV20-1 and J usage is TRBJ1-6, with TRBD1 identical over 8 bases. Germline loops: CDR1 DFQATT, CDR2 SNEGSKA (reference sequence). The CDR3 is made up of 14 amino acids. Germline trimming cut 3 bases from V and 8 bases from J; bases unmatched to any gene: 6. The CDR3 region is CSASGRGLDSPLHF. Written as DNA, the CDR3 is TGCAGTGCTAGTGGCAGGGGGCTTGATTCACCCCTCCACTTT.

This clonotype was counted a few times. The CDR3 protein is CASSQPLVGYSYNEQFF. CDR3 nucleotide sequence: TGCGCCAGCAGCCAACCCCTGGTGGGTTACTCCTACAATGAGCAGTTCTTC. The chain couples TRBV4-1 to TRBJ2-1; no definite D call. Germline CDR1 reads MGHRA; CDR2 reads YSYEKL. This CDR3 is 17 amino acids long. The V end lost 2 bases, the J end lost 0 bases, and 14 bases lay between the germline ends.

This clonotype was seen more than once but under ten times. The V gene is TRBV19, the J gene TRBJ2-5; the match to TRBD2 covers 10 bases. The germline V gene has CDR1 LNHDA and CDR2 SQIVND (reference sequence). CDR3 length: 17 residues. Trimming cost V 0 bases and J 0 bases; bases outside gene matches: 4. The CDR3, as DNA: TGTGCCAGTAGTATAGATCTACTAGCGGGGTACCAAGAGACCCAGTACTTC. Protein: CASSIDLLAGYQETQYF.

This clonotype was recorded many times. The CDR3 spells CASSYRVSSYNEQFF. In DNA form, the CDR3 reads TGTGCCAGCAGTTACCGCGTATCCTCCTACAATGAGCAGTTCTTC. The chain uses TRBV6-2 or TRBV6-3 and TRBJ2-1; no firm D call. This CDR3 is 15 amino acids long. Trimming took off 2 bases at V and 0 bases at J, with 8 bases between the two ends. CDR1 and CDR2 from the germline V gene are MNHEY and SVGEGT.

There are a few counts of this clonotype. The chain is built from TRBV27 and TRBJ2-7; 11 nucleotides agree with TRBD2. The trim removed 6 bases at V and 3 bases at J, leaving 13 bases unmatched. The CDR3 totals 17 residues. Germline values: CDR1 MNHEY, CDR2 SMNVEV (reference sequence). CDR3 nucleotides: TGTGCCAGCAGCTCGACCACTAGCGGGAGCATCCACTACGAGCAGTACTTC. Residues: CASSSTTSGSIHYEQYF.

This clonotype was seen many times. This chain uses TRBV28 with TRBJ2-3, with TRBD1 matching over 7 bases. J gave up 0 bases and V 6 bases, and 6 bases lay outside the gene matches. CDR1 MDHEN and CDR2 SYDVKM come from the germline V gene. The CDR3 has 15 residues. Here the CDR3 reads CASSPQGLSTDTQYF. Written as DNA, the CDR3 is TGTGCCAGCAGCCCACAGGGGCTTAGCACAGATACGCAGTATTTT.

This clonotype was seen at least ten times. The chain employs TRBV29-1 and TRBJ1-4, with 9 bases identical to TRBD1. The germline V gene encodes CDR1 SQVTM and CDR2 ANQGSEA. The CDR3 contains 14 residues. The junction had 10 bases not matched to a gene; V was cut back by 6 bases and J by 8 bases. Written as DNA, the CDR3 is TGCAGCGTGGGAACCGGGACAGGGACGGAAAAACTGTTTTTT. Translation gives CSVGTGTGTEKLFF.

This clonotype showed up many times. This chain links TRBV30 with TRBJ1-6, with D uncertain. Trimming took off 0 bases at V and 8 bases at J, with 8 bases between the two ends. This CDR3 spans 13 amino acids. The germline V gene has CDR1 GTSNPN and CDR2 SVGIG (reference sequence). The CDR3 DNA sequence: TGTGCCTGGAGTGTTGGACGGGATTCACCCCTCCACTTT. Its protein product is CAWSVGRDSPLHF.